The clone carrying this T cell receptor (beta chain) was seen many times. Its cognate antigen is unknown. The data were obtained in a study of T cell repertoires in cytomegalovirus infection. Across the study: Indicated by public TCR beta signatures were CMV infection and matching HLA type. Study-wide results and caveats: Clonotypes of TCR beta that were HLA-C-restricted and CMV-specific dominated the ex vivo response.

MiXCR was run by TCRdb on the reads, yielding one entry per CDR3 protein. There are about a million distinct CDR3 sequences in the sample; around a third occur only once, and 11% to 15% lies in the top ten. Trimming cost V 1 base and J 3 bases, with 13 bases left between them. This CDR3 is built from 14 residues. The germline V gene has CDR1 DFQATT and CDR2 SNEGSKA (reference sequence). The sequence derives from a human donor in good health (CMV status not recorded). Some clones in this sample may be carry-over from other donors' samples. The specimen comprised cultured CD8+ T cells from PBMCs, sampled from culture after CMV antigen stimulation. The J gene is TRBJ2-7, the V gene TRBV20-1; D uncertain. CDR3 bases: TGCAGTGCTAGAGGGGTCCGCCTACACTACGAGCAGTACTTC. Amino acid sequence: CSARGVRLHYEQYF.